This T cell receptor (beta chain) was identified in a study of T cells in Graves' hyperthyroidism and ophthalmopathy. V was cut by 6 bases and J by 0 bases, with 14 bases left in between. CDR3 length: 15 residues. What was amplified from RNA transcripts were TCR beta CDR3 regions. With the HTBI primer set, the TCR CDR3 went through a first round of RT-PCR. A single record per CDR3 protein comes from TCRdb applying MiXCR to the multiplex PCR reads. The top ten clones hold more than 4.5% of a sample with a few hundred thousand distinct CDR3 sequences, about 15% of them seen once. The chain joins TRBV12-3 or TRBV12-4 to TRBJ1-1, with D uncertain. Input material: blood. The sequence derives from a young woman with Graves' hyperthyroidism that later progressed to Graves' ophthalmopathy. The CDR3 sequence is CASRTLRSMNTEAFF. For the CDR3, the DNA is TGTGCCAGCAGAACCCTCAGGAGCATGAACACTGAAGCTTTCTTT.